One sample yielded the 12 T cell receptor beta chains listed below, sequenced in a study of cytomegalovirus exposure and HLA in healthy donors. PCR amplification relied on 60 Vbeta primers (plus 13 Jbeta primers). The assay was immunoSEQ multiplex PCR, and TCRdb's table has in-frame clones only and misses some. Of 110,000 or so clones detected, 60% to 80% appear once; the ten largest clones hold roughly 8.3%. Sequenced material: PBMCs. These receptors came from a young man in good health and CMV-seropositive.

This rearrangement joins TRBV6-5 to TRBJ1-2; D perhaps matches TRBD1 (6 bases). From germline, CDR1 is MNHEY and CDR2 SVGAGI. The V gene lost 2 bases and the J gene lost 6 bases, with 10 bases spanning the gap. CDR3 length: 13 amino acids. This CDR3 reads CASSYDPGDGYTF. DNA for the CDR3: TGTGCCAGCAGTTACGACCCAGGGGATGGCTACACCTTC.

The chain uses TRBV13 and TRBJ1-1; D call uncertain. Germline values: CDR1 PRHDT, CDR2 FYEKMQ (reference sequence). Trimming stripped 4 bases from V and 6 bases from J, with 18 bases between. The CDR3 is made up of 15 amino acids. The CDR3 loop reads CASSSRTGKDAEAFF. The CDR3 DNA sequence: TGTGCCAGCAGCTCCCGCACGGGGAAGGACGCTGAAGCTTTCTTT.

CDR3 in amino acids: CATQPERRGEQFF. The CDR3 DNA is TGTGCCACACAGCCGGAGCGGCGGGGTGAGCAGTTCTTC. This chain joins TRBV27 and TRBJ2-1, with D perhaps matching TRBD2 (6 bases). Germline V gene sequence: CDR1 MNHEY, CDR2 SMNVEV (reference sequence). The V gene lost 10 bases and the J gene lost 9 bases, with 19 bases spanning the gap. CDR3 length: 13 amino acids.

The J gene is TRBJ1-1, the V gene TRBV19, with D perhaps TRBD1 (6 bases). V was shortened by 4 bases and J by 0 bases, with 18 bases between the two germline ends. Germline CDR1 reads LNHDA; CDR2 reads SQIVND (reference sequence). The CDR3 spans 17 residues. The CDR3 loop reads CASSTTGYEAMNTEAFF. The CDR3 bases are TGTGCCAGTAGTACAACAGGGTACGAGGCCATGAACACTGAAGCTTTCTTT. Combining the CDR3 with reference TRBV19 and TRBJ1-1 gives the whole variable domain DGGITQSPKYLFRKEGQNVTLSCEQNLNHDAMYWYRQDPGQGLRLIYYSQIVNDFQKGDIAEGYSVSREKKESFPLTVTSAQKNPTAFYLCASSTTGYEAMNTEAFFGQGTRLTVV.

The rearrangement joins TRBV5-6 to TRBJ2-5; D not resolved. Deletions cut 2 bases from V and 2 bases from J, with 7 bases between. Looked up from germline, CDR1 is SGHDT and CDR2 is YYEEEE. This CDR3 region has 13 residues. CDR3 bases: TGTGCCAGCAGCTTCGAAGCGCAAGAGACCCAGTACTTC. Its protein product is CASSFEAQETQYF.

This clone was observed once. This chain's CDR3 is CASSPPGGYYEQYF. The CDR3 nucleotides are TGTGCCAGCTCACCACCGGGGGGATACTACGAGCAGTACTTC. The rearrangement uses TRBV18 and TRBJ2-7; D possibly corresponds to TRBD2 (6 bases). The V end was cut by 0 bases, the J end by 3 bases, with 9 bases between. Per germline, CDR1 KGHSH and CDR2 LQKENI. CDR3 length equals 14 residues. The full variable domain, rest sourced from reference TRBV18 and TRBJ2-7, is NAGVMQNPRHLVRRRGQEARLRCSPMKGHSHVYWYRQLPEEGLKFMVYLQKENIIDESGMPKERFSAEFPKEGPSILRIQQVVRGDSAAYFCASSPPGGYYEQYFGPGTRLTVT.

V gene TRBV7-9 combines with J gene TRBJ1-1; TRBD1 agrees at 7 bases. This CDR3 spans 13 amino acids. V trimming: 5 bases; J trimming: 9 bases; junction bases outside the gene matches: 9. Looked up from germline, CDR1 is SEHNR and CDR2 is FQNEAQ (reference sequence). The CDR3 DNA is TGTGCCAGCAGCAGGAGACAGGGTTCGCAAGCTTTCTTT. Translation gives CASSRRQGSQAFF.

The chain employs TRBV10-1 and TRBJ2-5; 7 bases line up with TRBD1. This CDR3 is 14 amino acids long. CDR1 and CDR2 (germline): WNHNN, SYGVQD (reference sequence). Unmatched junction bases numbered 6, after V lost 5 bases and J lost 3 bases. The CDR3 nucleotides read TGCGCCAGCAGTCCCGGGACAGCCGAAGAGACCCAGTACTTC. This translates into CASSPGTAEETQYF.

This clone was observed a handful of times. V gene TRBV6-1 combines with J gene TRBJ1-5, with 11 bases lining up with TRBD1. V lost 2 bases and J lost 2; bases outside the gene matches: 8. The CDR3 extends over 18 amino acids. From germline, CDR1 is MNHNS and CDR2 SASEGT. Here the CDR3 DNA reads TGTGCCAGCAGTGAACTGTGGGGGACAGGGGGAGGCAATCAGCCCCAGCATTTT. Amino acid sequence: CASSELWGTGGGNQPQHF.

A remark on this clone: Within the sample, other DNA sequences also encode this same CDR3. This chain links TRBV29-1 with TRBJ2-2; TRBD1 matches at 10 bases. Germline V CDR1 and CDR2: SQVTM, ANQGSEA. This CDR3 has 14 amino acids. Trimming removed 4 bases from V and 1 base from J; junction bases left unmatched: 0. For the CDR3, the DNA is TGCAGCGTTGGGGACAGGGGGAACACCGGGGAGCTGTTTTTT. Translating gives CSVGDRGNTGELFF.

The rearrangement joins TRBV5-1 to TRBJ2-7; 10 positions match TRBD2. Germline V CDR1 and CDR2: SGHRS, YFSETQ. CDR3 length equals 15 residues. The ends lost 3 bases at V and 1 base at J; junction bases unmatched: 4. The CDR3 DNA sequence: TGCGCCAGCAGCTCACTAGCGGGGAGGTCCTACGAGCAGTACTTC. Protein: CASSSLAGRSYEQYF.

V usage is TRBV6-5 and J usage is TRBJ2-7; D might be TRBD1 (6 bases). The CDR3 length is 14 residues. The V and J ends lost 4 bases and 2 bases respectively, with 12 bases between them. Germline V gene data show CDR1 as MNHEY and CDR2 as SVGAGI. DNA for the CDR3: TGTGCCAGCAGTTCCGACCGGACAGCCTACGAGCAGTACTTC. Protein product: CASSSDRTAYEQYF.